The clone carrying this T cell receptor (beta chain) was seen repeatedly, ten times or more. This specimen belongs to a study of regulatory T cells in long-lasting Graves disease. Time point: newly diagnosed GD, antithyroid drugs for less than 3 months. With RNA extracted from PBMCs as input, the TCR library was made. One endocrinology department in Xi'an, China, was where patients came from. The J segment lost 0 bases and the V segment lost 5 bases, leaving 5 bases of the junction unmatched. CDR3 size: 16 residues. From germline, CDR1 is MDHEN and CDR2 SYDVKM. Combining iRepertoire HTBI primers with Arm-PCR of CDR3 regions, the authors built TCR beta libraries. TCRdb ran MiXCR on the multiplex PCR reads and lists one entry per CDR3 protein. The data hold about 430,000 distinct CDR3 sequences, with roughly 15% observed a single time. Separately, the same data were catalogued under a study of T cells in Graves' hyperthyroidism and ophthalmopathy.

The sequencing used peripheral blood mononuclear cells (PBMCs), collected at new diagnosis, from a patient treated with antithyroid drugs. The receptor's source is a woman in her 40s with Graves disease. The chain combines TRBV28 with TRBJ2-3; TRBD2 matches at 10 bases. The CDR3 region is CASSPGLAVSTDTQYF. The CDR3 nucleotides are TGTGCCAGCAGTCCCGGACTAGCGGTTAGCACAGATACGCAGTATTTT.